A single sample is the source of the 5 T cell receptor beta chains below, sequenced in a study of cytomegalovirus exposure and HLA in healthy donors. 13 Jbeta primers and 60 Vbeta primers were used for the PCR. Here immunoSEQ multiplex PCR was the method, and the copy in TCRdb shows in-frame clones only, minus some. The sample shows around 150,000 clones, roughly 78% of them seen only once. Sequenced input: PBMCs. These TCRs come from a man between 50 and 59 years old in good health and CMV-seropositive.

V is TRBV4-1 and J is TRBJ2-7, with 11 bases that match TRBD1. The germline V gene has CDR1 MGHRA and CDR2 YSYEKL. V dropped 4 bases and J dropped 0; count of bases not matched to a gene: 11. CDR3 size: 18 residues. CDR3 coding DNA: TGCGCCAGCAGCCCAGGGACAGGGGGGTTACTCATCTCCTACGAGCAGTACTTC. It encodes CASSPGTGGLLISYEQYF.

The chain joins TRBV7-6 to TRBJ1-4, with D uncertain. This CDR3 has 11 amino acids. The V and J ends lost 5 bases and 8 bases respectively, with 6 bases between them. Germline V CDR1 and CDR2: SGHVS, FNYEAQ. Here the CDR3 DNA reads TGTGCCAGCAGCCCGGGGGAAAAACTGTTTTTT. Translation: CASSPGEKLFF.

On this clone: One junction end disagrees with the germline gene, perhaps due to a read error. The chain joins TRBV7-8 to TRBJ2-5; 8 bases map to TRBD1. The CDR3 contains 15 residues. Germline lookup yields CDR1 SGHVS and CDR2 FQNEAQ. This CDR3 is CASSLLGTGGEAQYF. The DNA of the CDR3 is TGTGCCAGCAGCTTATTGGGAACAGGGGGAGAGGCCCAGTACTTC.

J is TRBJ1-5 and V is TRBV10-2; D not certain. Germline V lookup: CDR1 WSHSY, CDR2 SAAADI. Trimming took 1 base from V and 9 from J, leaving 7 bases between them. The CDR3 is 12 amino acids. In DNA, the CDR3 is TGCGCCAGCAGTGAGTGGCCCAGGCCCCAGCATTTT. Amino acids: CASSEWPRPQHF.

The chain links TRBV11-2 to TRBJ1-6; tentatively, D is TRBD1 (5 bases). Germline assignment: CDR1 SGHAT and CDR2 FQNNGV. The ends were cut back, 1 base at V and 17 bases at J, with 12 bases in the middle. CDR3 length: 12 amino acids. CDR3 nucleotides: TGTGCCAGCAGCTTAGGGCGGGAGGGGATCCACTTT. It translates to CASSLGREGIHF.